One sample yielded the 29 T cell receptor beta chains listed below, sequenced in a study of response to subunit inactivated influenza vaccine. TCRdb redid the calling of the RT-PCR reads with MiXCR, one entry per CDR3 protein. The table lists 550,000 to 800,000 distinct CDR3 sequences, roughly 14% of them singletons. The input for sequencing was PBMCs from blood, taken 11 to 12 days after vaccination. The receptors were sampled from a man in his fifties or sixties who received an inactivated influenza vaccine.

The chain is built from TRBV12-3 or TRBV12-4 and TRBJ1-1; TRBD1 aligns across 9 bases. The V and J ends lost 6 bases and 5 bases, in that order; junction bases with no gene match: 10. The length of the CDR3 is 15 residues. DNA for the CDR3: TGTGCCAGCAGCAACGAGGACAGGGGATGGACTGAAGCTTTCTTT. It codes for CASSNEDRGWTEAFF.

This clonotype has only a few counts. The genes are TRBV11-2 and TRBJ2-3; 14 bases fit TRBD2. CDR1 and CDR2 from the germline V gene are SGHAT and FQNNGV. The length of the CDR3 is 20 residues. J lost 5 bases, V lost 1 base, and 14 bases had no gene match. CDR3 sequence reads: CASSLVGRQTSGRAKDTQYF. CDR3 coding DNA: TGTGCCAGCAGCTTAGTGGGCCGACAGACTAGCGGGAGGGCTAAAGATACGCAGTATTTT.

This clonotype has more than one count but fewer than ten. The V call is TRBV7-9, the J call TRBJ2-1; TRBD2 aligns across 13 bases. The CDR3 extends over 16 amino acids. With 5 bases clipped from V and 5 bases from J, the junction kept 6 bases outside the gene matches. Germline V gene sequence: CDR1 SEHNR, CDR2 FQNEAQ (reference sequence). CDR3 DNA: TGTGCCAGCAGCCGGACTAGCGGGGGCCTACACAATGAGCAGTTCTTC. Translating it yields CASSRTSGGLHNEQFF. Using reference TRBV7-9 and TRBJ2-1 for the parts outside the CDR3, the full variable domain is DTGVSQNPRHKITKRGQNVTFRCDPISEHNRLYWYRQTLGQGPEFLTYFQNEAQLEKSRLLSDRFSAERPKGSFSTLEIQRTEQGDSAMYLCASSRTSGGLHNEQFFGPGTRLTVL.

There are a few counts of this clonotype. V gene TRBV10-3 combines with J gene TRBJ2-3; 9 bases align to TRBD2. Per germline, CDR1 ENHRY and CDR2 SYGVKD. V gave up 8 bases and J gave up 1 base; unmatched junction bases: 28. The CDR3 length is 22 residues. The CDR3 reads CAIPWRERASGIYTLGTDTQYF. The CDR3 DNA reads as TGTGCCATCCCGTGGAGGGAAAGAGCTAGCGGGATTTATACCCTGGGCACAGATACGCAGTATTTT.

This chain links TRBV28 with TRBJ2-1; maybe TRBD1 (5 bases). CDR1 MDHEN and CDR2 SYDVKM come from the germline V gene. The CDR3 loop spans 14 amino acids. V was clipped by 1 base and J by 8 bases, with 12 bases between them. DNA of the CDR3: TGTGCCAGCAGTTTATACCCCACAGGCCATGAGCAGTTCTTC. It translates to CASSLYPTGHEQFF.

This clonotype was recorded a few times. The CDR3 spells CATSDFAGTRTDTQYF. As DNA, the CDR3 is TGTGCCACCAGTGATTTTGCGGGGACCCGCACAGATACGCAGTATTTT. The rearrangement joins TRBV24-1 to TRBJ2-3; TRBD2 might be the D (6 bases). The V gene's germline CDR1 is KGHDR and CDR2 SFDVKD. The CDR3 is 16 amino acids. Trimming removed 1 base at V and 1 base at J, with 11 bases between.

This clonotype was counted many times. In DNA form, the CDR3 reads TGCAGCGTTGAAGATACCGCACCGGCAGGGGTGTTGAACACTGAAGCTTTCTTT. Amino acids: CSVEDTAPAGVLNTEAFF. V and J are TRBV29-1 and TRBJ1-1, with D perhaps TRBD1 (6 bases). This CDR3 is built from 18 residues. CDR1 and CDR2 from the germline V gene are SQVTM and ANQGSEA. V was pared by 0 bases and J by 0 bases, with 20 bases between. The full variable domain, completed using reference TRBV29-1 and TRBJ1-1, is SAVISQKPSRDICQRGTSLTIQCQVDSQVTMMFWYRQQPGQSLTLIATANQGSEATYESGFVIDKFPISRPNLTFSTLTVSNMSPEDSSIYLCSVEDTAPAGVLNTEAFFGQGTRLTVV.

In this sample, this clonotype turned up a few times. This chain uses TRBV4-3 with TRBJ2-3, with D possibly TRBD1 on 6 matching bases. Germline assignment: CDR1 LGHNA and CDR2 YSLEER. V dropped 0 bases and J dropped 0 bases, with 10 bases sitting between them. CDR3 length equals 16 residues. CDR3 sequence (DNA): TGCGCCAGCAGCCAAGATATGGGGGCCAGCACAGATACGCAGTATTTT. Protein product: CASSQDMGASTDTQYF.

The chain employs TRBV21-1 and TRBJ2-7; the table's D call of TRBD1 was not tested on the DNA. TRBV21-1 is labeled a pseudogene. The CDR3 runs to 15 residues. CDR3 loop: CASSRDRGVSYEQYF. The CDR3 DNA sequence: TGTGCCAGCAGCAGGGACAGGGGTGTCTCCTACGAGCAGTACTTC.

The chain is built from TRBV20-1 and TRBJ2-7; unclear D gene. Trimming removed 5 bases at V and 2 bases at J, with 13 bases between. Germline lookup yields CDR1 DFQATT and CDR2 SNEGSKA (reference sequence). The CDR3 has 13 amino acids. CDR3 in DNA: TGCAGTGCTTATATCCCGGCCGCCTACGAGCAGTACTTC. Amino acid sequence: CSAYIPAAYEQYF.

The CDR3, as DNA: TGTGCCACCAGCAGAGCGGACAGGGGCGGCGGCTACACCTTC. It specifies CATSRADRGGGYTF. This sequence joins TRBV15 and TRBJ1-2; 9 nucleotides align to TRBD1. Trimming at V came to 1 base and at J to 8 bases, leaving 5 bases not matched to a gene. There are 14 residues in the CDR3. Germline V gene sequence: CDR1 LNHNV, CDR2 YYDKDF (reference sequence).

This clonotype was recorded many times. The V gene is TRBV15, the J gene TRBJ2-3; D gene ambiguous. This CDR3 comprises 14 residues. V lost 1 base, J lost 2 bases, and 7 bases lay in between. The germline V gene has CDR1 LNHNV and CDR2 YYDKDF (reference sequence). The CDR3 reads CATSRVPVTDTQYF. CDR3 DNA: TGTGCCACCAGCAGAGTCCCGGTCACAGATACGCAGTATTTT.

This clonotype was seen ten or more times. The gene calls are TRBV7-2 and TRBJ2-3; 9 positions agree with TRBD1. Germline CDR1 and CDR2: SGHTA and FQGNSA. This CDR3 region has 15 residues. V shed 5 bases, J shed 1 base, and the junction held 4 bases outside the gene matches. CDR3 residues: CASSLRTGGTDTQYF. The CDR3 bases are TGTGCCAGCAGCCTCAGGACAGGGGGCACAGATACGCAGTATTTT.

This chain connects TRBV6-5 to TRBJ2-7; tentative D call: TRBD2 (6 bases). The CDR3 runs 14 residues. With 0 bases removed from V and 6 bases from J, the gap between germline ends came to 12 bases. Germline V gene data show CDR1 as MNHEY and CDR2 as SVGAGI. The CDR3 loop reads CASSYSSGEAEQYF. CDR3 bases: TGTGCCAGCAGTTACTCATCCGGGGAGGCCGAGCAGTACTTC.

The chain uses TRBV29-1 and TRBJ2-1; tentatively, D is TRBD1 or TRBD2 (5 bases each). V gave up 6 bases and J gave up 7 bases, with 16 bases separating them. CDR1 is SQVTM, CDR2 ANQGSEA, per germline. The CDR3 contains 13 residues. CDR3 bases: TGCAGCGTCCCCGCCGGGGCTAGGAATGAGCAGTTCTTC. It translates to CSVPAGARNEQFF.

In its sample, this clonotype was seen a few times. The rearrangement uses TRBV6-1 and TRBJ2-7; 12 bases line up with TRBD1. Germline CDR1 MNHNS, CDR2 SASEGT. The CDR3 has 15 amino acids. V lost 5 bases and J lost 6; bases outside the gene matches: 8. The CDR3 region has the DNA TGTGCCAGCAGTCCCCCGGGACAGGGGGCTCGCGAGCAGTACTTC. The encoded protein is CASSPPGQGAREQYF.

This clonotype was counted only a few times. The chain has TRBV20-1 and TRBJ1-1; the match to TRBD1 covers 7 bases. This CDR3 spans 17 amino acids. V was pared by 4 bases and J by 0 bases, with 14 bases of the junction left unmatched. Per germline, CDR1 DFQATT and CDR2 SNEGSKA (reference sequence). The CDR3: CSATFTGAHSMNTEAFF. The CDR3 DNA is TGCAGTGCTACCTTCACAGGGGCGCATAGTATGAACACTGAAGCTTTCTTT.

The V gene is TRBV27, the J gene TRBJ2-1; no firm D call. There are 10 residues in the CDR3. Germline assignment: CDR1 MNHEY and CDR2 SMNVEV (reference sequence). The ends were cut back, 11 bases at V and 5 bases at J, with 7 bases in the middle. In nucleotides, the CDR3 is TGTGCCGCTGGCGACAATGAGCAGTTCTTC. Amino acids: CAAGDNEQFF.

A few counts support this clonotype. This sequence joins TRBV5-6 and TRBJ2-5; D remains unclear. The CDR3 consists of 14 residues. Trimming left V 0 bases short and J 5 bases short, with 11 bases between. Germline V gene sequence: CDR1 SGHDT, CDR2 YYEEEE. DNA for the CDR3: TGTGCCAGCAGCTTGGCTCAAGATGGGGAGACCCAGTACTTC. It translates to CASSLAQDGETQYF.

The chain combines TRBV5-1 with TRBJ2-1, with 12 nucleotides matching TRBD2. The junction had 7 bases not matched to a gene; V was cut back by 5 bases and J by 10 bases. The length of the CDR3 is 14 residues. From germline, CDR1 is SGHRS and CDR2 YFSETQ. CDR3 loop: CASSLTSGGSEQFF. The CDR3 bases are TGCGCCAGCAGTCTGACTAGCGGGGGCAGCGAGCAGTTCTTC.

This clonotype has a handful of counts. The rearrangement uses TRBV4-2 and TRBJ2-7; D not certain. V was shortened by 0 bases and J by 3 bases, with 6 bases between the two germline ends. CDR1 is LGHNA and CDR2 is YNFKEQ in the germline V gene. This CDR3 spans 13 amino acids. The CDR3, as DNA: TGTGCCAGCAGCCAAGATTTACGCTACGAGCAGTACTTC. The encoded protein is CASSQDLRYEQYF.

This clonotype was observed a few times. CDR3 sequence (DNA): TGTGCCACCAGCAGAGCCGCGTACTCTGGAAACACCATATATTTT. It yields the protein CATSRAAYSGNTIYF. J is TRBJ1-3 and V is TRBV15, with D unclear. Trimming removed 1 base from V and 0 bases from J, with 7 bases in between. The germline CDR1 and CDR2 sequences are LNHNV and YYDKDF (reference sequence). CDR3 size: 15 residues. Full variable domain (missing parts from reference TRBV15 and TRBJ1-3): DAMVIQNPRYQVTQFGKPVTLSCSQTLNHNVMYWYQQKSSQAPKLLFHYYDKDFNNEADTPDNFQSRRPNTSFCFLDIRSPGLGDTAMYLCATSRAAYSGNTIYFGEGSWLTVV.

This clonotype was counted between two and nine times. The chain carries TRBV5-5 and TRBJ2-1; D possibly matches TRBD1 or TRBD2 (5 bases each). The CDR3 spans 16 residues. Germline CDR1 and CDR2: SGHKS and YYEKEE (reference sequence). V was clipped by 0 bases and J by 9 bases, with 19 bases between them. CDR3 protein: CASSLGWGYGLTEQFF. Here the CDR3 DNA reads TGTGCCAGCAGCTTGGGTTGGGGGTACGGTCTCACTGAGCAGTTCTTC.

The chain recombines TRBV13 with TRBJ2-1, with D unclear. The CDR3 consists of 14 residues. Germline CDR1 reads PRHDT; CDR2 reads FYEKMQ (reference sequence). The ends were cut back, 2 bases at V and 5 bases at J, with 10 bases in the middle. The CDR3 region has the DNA TGTGCCAGCAGCTTATCGGAATTCGACAATGAGCAGTTCTTC. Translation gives CASSLSEFDNEQFF.

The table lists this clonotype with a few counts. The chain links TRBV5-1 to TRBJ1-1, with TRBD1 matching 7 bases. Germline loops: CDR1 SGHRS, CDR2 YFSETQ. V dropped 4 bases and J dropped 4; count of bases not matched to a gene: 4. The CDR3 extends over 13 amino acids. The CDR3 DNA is TGCGCCAGCAGCATAGGACAGGCCACTGAAGCTTTCTTT. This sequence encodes CASSIGQATEAFF. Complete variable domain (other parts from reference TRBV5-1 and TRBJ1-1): KAGVTQTPRYLIKTRGQQVTLSCSPISGHRSVSWYQQTPGQGLQFLFEYFSETQRNKGNFPGRFSGRQFSNSRSEMNVSTLELGDSALYLCASSIGQATEAFFGQGTRLTVV.

The CDR3 bases are TGTGCCAGCAGTTTGAAGGGGGAGTGGACCGGGGAGCTGTTTTTT. Amino acids: CASSLKGEWTGELFF. The gene calls are TRBV12-3 or TRBV12-4 and TRBJ2-2, with TRBD1 as a possible D gene (6 bases). CDR3 length: 15 residues. The V end was cut by 3 bases, the J end by 5 bases, with 13 bases between.

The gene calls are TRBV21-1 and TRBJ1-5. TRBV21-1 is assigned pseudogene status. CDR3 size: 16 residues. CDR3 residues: CASRKGQATSNQPQHF. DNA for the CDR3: TGTGCCAGCAGAAAGGGGCAGGCCACTAGCAATCAGCCCCAGCATTTT.

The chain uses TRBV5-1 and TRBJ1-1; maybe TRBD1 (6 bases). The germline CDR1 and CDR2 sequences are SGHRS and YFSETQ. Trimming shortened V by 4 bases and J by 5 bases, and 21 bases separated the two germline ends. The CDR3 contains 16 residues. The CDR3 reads CASSHQRGGVETEAFF. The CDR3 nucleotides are TGCGCCAGCAGCCACCAGCGGGGGGGCGTCGAAACTGAAGCTTTCTTT. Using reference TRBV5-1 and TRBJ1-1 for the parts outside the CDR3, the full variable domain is KAGVTQTPRYLIKTRGQQVTLSCSPISGHRSVSWYQQTPGQGLQFLFEYFSETQRNKGNFPGRFSGRQFSNSRSEMNVSTLELGDSALYLCASSHQRGGVETEAFFGQGTRLTVV.

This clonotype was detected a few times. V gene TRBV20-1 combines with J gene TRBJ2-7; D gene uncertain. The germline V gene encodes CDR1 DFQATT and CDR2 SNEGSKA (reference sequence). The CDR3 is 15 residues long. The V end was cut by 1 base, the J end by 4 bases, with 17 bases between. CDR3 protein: CSARVGRQALYEQYF. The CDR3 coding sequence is TGCAGTGCTAGAGTCGGACGCCAGGCCTTATACGAGCAGTACTTC.